This T cell receptor beta chain was obtained from a study of neoadjuvant anti-PD-1 for oral cavity cancer. Study overall: Around day 43, patients without progression received a fourth nivolumab dose before surgery.

This clone was counted a few times. Profiled with immunoSEQ multiplex PCR; TCRdb holds only in-frame clones, not every one. This sample carries thousands of clones, under 55% of them seen once, and the ten largest clones take 20% to 30%. The germline V gene encodes CDR1 SGHAT and CDR2 FQNNGV. The trim removed 5 bases at V and 0 bases at J, leaving 5 bases unmatched. The CDR3 sequence is 15 residues long. The TCR originated in a person between 40 and 80 years old with oral cavity squamous cell carcinoma. This chain joins TRBV11-2 and TRBJ1-1, with 8 bases aligning to TRBD1. The input for sequencing was tumor tissue, taken before nivolumab (anti-PD-1) treatment. The CDR3 loop is CASSTRTGMNTEAFF. In DNA, the CDR3 is TGTGCCAGCAGCACGAGGACAGGGATGAACACTGAAGCTTTCTTT.